Shown below are 32 T cell receptor beta chains from a single sample sequenced in a study of regulatory T cells in long-lasting Graves disease. Time point described: persistent/refractory GD, antithyroid drugs over 5 years with positive TRAb. Following extraction of RNA from PBMCs, that RNA was used to make the TCR library. Researchers made TCR beta libraries by using iRepertoire HTBI primers and running Arm-PCR on CDR3 regions. TCRdb re-called the multiplex PCR reads through MiXCR, storing one row per CDR3 protein. This table has about half a million distinct CDR3 sequences, 20% to 25% appearing once. Sequencing was performed on peripheral blood mononuclear cells (PBMCs), taken when the disease was refractory, from a patient treated with antithyroid drugs. The receptors come from a female donor with Graves disease.

This chain joins TRBV12-3 or TRBV12-4 and TRBJ2-7; 10 bases are a match to TRBD2. The CDR3 contains 17 residues. J gave up 5 bases and V 3 bases, and 13 bases lay outside the gene matches. CDR3 bases: TGTGCCAGCAGTTTGAGTGTAGCGGGAGGACCGAGGGACGAGCAGTACTTC. Encoded protein: CASSLSVAGGPRDEQYF.

Only a few counts were recorded for this clonotype. This rearrangement joins TRBV9 to TRBJ1-2; TRBD1 matches 7 bases. Trimming cost V 3 bases and J 8 bases; bases outside gene matches: 13. Germline assignment: CDR1 SGDLS and CDR2 YYNGEE. The CDR3 length is 15 residues. The CDR3 spells CASSGWTGPSSGYTF. In nucleotides, the CDR3 is TGTGCCAGCAGCGGATGGACAGGTCCCTCCAGCGGCTACACCTTC.

This clonotype has a count of ten or more. The chain has TRBV6-8 and TRBJ1-5; D unclear. Germline-derived CDR1 and CDR2 are MNHGY and SAAAGT. The CDR3 spans 16 residues. Trimming stripped 0 bases from V and 4 bases from J, with 13 bases between. The chain's CDR3 is CASSYSRATFNQPQHF. The CDR3 coding sequence is TGTGCCAGCAGTTACTCGAGAGCGACCTTTAATCAGCCCCAGCATTTT.

This clonotype was picked up many times. The rearrangement links TRBV28 to TRBJ2-7; D could derive from TRBD1 or TRBD2 (5 bases each). The germline V gene has CDR1 MDHEN and CDR2 SYDVKM. The V gene lost 3 bases and the J gene lost 6 bases, with 12 bases spanning the gap. The length of the CDR3 is 13 residues. Here the CDR3 reads CASSFGGSGEQYF. The CDR3 nucleotides are TGTGCCAGCAGTTTTGGGGGTTCGGGCGAGCAGTACTTC.

This clonotype appeared many times. This chain links TRBV19 with TRBJ1-5, with D uncertain. Trimming pared 10 bases from V and 2 bases from J, leaving 12 bases between. The germline V gene encodes CDR1 LNHDA and CDR2 SQIVND (reference sequence). The CDR3 runs 13 residues. Here the CDR3 DNA reads TGTGCCACCCCTATCTCTGGCAATCAGCCCCAGCATTTT. This translates into CATPISGNQPQHF. The variable domain in full, with the rest retrieved from reference TRBV19 and TRBJ1-5, is DGGITQSPKYLFRKEGQNVTLSCEQNLNHDAMYWYRQDPGQGLRLIYYSQIVNDFQKGDIAEGYSVSREKKESFPLTVTSAQKNPTAFYLCATPISGNQPQHFGDGTRLSIL.

The chain is built from TRBV20-1 and TRBJ1-3; perhaps TRBD1 as D (5 bases). V was pared by 5 bases and J by 0 bases, with 5 bases between. The CDR3 spans 12 residues. Germline V lookup: CDR1 DFQATT, CDR2 SNEGSKA (reference sequence). Written as DNA, the CDR3 is TGCAGTGCTGGGGCCTCTGGAAACACCATATATTTT. Amino acid sequence: CSAGASGNTIYF.

This clonotype occurred many times. The chain links TRBV12-3 or TRBV12-4 to TRBJ2-5; possibly TRBD1 or TRBD2 for D (5 bases each). V shed 1 base and J shed 0 bases, with 6 bases lying between them. This CDR3 comprises 14 residues. The CDR3 spells CASSLVGDQETQYF. The CDR3 region has the DNA TGTGCCAGCAGTTTAGTGGGGGACCAAGAGACCCAGTACTTC.

To note about this clonotype: The junction departs from the called germline gene at one end, perhaps through a read error. The CDR3 coding sequence is TGCGCCAACAGCCCCGCCAAGAGCTCCTACGAGCAGTACTTC. Translating gives CANSPAKSSYEQYF. The chain uses TRBV4-3 and TRBJ2-7; D remains ambiguous. CDR1 is LGHNA, CDR2 YSLEER, per germline. The CDR3 has 14 residues.

The chain combines TRBV5-1 with TRBJ2-7; TRBD2 matches at 10 bases. V dropped 3 bases and J dropped 3; count of bases not matched to a gene: 30. This CDR3 region has 23 residues. Germline CDR1 reads SGHRS; CDR2 reads YFSETQ. The CDR3 DNA follows: TGCGCCAGCAGCTCGGTACACTTAGCGGGAGGTACGGGACAAATCCCAGGGGTCTACGAGCAGTACTTC. Amino acids: CASSSVHLAGGTGQIPGVYEQYF.

This clonotype occurred many times. The CDR3 coding sequence is TGTGCCAGCAGCCAAATTCAAGGGCGAAATTCACCCCTCCACTTT. It translates to CASSQIQGRNSPLHF. The chain combines TRBV11-2 with TRBJ1-6; no clear D. Per the germline V gene, CDR1 is SGHAT and CDR2 is FQNNGV. The V end lost 5 bases, the J end lost 7 bases, and 15 bases lay between the germline ends. This CDR3 is 15 amino acids long.

Worth noting for this clonotype: No conserved phenylalanine or tryptophan ends this CDR3, so it is likely a read error. No DNA is shown, since the ends of the CDR3 on it are uncertain; the CDR3 is the one TCRdb lists. The genes are TRBV19 and TRBJ2-5; the table's TRBD1 call for D was not verified on the DNA. The CDR3 comprises 12 residues, both ends counted. Germline CDR1 LNHDA, CDR2 SQIVND (reference sequence). The CDR3 spells CASSPSRGRYRV.

This clonotype was detected a few times. This rearrangement joins TRBV6-2 or TRBV6-3 to TRBJ1-1, with D tentatively TRBD1 (6 bases). Germline V CDR1 and CDR2: MNHEY, SVGEGT. The V end lost 4 bases, the J end lost 5 bases, and 14 bases lay between the germline ends. This CDR3 comprises 14 residues. Written as DNA, the CDR3 is TGTGCCAGCAGTTCCCCAGGGGAGAGTACTGAAGCTTTCTTT. Residues: CASSSPGESTEAFF.

V is TRBV28 and J is TRBJ2-1; 8 nucleotides line up with TRBD1. CDR1 and CDR2 from the germline V gene are MDHEN and SYDVKM. Trimming removed 8 bases from V and 5 bases from J; junction bases left unmatched: 8. CDR3 size: 14 residues. The DNA of the CDR3 is TGTGCCAGCCTGTCGGACAGGGCCCACAATGAGCAGTTCTTC. The encoded protein is CASLSDRAHNEQFF.

This clonotype occurred a few times. The rearrangement uses TRBV7-8 and TRBJ2-7; the D call may be TRBD1 or TRBD2 (5 bases each). Germline V gene lookup returns CDR1 SGHVS and CDR2 FQNEAQ. V shed 5 bases and J shed 5 bases, with 13 bases lying between them. The CDR3 is 13 amino acids. CDR3 coding DNA: TGTGCCAGCAGCCAGTGGGGGTTCGACGAGCAGTACTTC. Translation: CASSQWGFDEQYF.

The chain joins TRBV6-2 or TRBV6-3 to TRBJ2-4; possibly TRBD2 for D (7 bases). Trimming shortened V by 1 base and J by 0 bases, and 13 bases separated the two germline ends. This CDR3 has 17 residues. CDR1 and CDR2 from the germline V gene are MNHEY and SVGEGT. CDR3 protein: CASSYLAGGLAKNIQYF. The CDR3, as DNA: TGTGCCAGCAGTTACTTAGCCGGGGGGCTAGCCAAAAACATTCAGTACTTC.

This clonotype has only a few counts. The junction shows a germline mismatch at one end, possibly a read error. The chain is built from TRBV19 and TRBJ2-2, with D possibly TRBD2 on 6 matching bases. Germline V gives CDR1 LNHDA, CDR2 SQIVND (reference sequence). The CDR3 is 14 amino acids. CDR3 loop: CASNIAARTGELFF. The CDR3 bases are TGTGCCAGTAATATAGCGGCCCGCACCGGGGAGCTGTTTTTT. The entire variable domain, with the rest obtained from reference TRBV19 and TRBJ2-2, is as follows: DGGITQSPKYLFRKEGQNVTLSCEQNLNHDAMYWYRQDPGQGLRLIYYSQIVNDFQKGDIAEGYSVSREKKESFPLTVTSAQKNPTAFYLCASNIAARTGELFFGEGSRLTVL.

In its sample, this clonotype was seen many times. This chain joins TRBV28 and TRBJ2-5; perhaps TRBD1 as D (5 bases). Trimming removed 6 bases at V and 4 bases at J, with 12 bases between. The length of the CDR3 is 13 residues. Looked up from germline, CDR1 is MDHEN and CDR2 is SYDVKM. CDR3: CASSSRGGETQYF. The CDR3 coding sequence is TGTGCCAGCAGCTCAAGGGGCGGAGAGACCCAGTACTTC.

In this sample, this clonotype turned up many times. This rearrangement joins TRBV28 to TRBJ1-1, with no clear D. The CDR3 spans 14 residues. Looked up from germline, CDR1 is MDHEN and CDR2 is SYDVKM. Trimming pared 6 bases from V and 1 base from J, leaving 12 bases between. The CDR3 loop reads CASSLTRGNTEAFF. As DNA, the CDR3 is TGTGCCAGCAGCTTAACGCGGGGGAACACTGAAGCTTTCTTT.

The genes are TRBV24-1 and TRBJ1-3; D is unclear. The CDR3 totals 13 residues. The V gene's germline CDR1 is KGHDR and CDR2 SFDVKD. V was trimmed by 4 bases and J by 2 bases, leaving 5 bases between them. The CDR3: CATSDWPGNTIYF. The CDR3 coding sequence is TGTGCCACCAGTGACTGGCCTGGAAACACCATATATTTT.

On this clonotype: At one of its ends the junction is not consistent with the germline gene, which may arise from a read error. V and J are TRBV6-2 or TRBV6-3 and TRBJ1-2; 9 bases fit TRBD1. Germline V gene sequence: CDR1 MNHEY, CDR2 SVGEGT. The CDR3 is 15 amino acids. CDR3 protein: CASSYSALQGARGLF. CDR3 in DNA: TGTGCCAGCAGTTACTCCGCATTACAGGGGGCGCGGGGCCTCTTC.

The CDR3 reads CASSLALNDEQYF. The CDR3 coding sequence is TGTGCCAGCAGCTTAGCCCTGAATGACGAGCAGTACTTC. The V call is TRBV7-2, the J call TRBJ2-7; D remains ambiguous. The V gene lost 0 bases and the J gene lost 5 bases, with 8 bases spanning the gap. The germline CDR1 and CDR2 sequences are SGHTA and FQGNSA. This CDR3 contains 13 residues.

This clonotype appeared many times. V and J are TRBV20-1 and TRBJ1-6, with 10 bases fitting TRBD1. CDR1 and CDR2 from the germline V gene are DFQATT and SNEGSKA (reference sequence). Trimming cost V 5 bases and J 9 bases; bases outside gene matches: 1. This CDR3 contains 12 residues. The CDR3: CSAGTGVSPLHF. CDR3 nucleotides: TGCAGTGCTGGGACAGGGGTTTCACCCCTCCACTTT.

Many counts were recorded for this clonotype. This sequence joins TRBV6-1 and TRBJ1-1; D is undetermined. The CDR3 extends over 13 amino acids. Germline V gives CDR1 MNHNS, CDR2 SASEGT. The V gene lost 2 bases and the J gene lost 3 bases, with 7 bases spanning the gap. In DNA, the CDR3 is TGTGCCAGCAGTGAACAACGGGACACTGAAGCTTTCTTT. This encodes CASSEQRDTEAFF.

The J gene is TRBJ2-5, the V gene TRBV7-9, with 8 bases that match TRBD1. This CDR3 spans 21 amino acids. The germline V gene encodes CDR1 SEHNR and CDR2 FQNEAQ (reference sequence). V was clipped by 3 bases and J by 0 bases; unmatched bases: 21. CDR3 coding DNA: TGTGCCAGCAGCTTCGTAGTGGGCAGGGGGCTGATGAGGCGCAACCAAGAGACCCAGTACTTC. Translated: CASSFVVGRGLMRRNQETQYF.

This clonotype was observed at least ten times. This chain connects TRBV2 to TRBJ1-2, with TRBD1 as a possible D gene (6 bases). The CDR3 totals 12 residues. Trimming took 6 bases from V and 4 from J, leaving 9 bases between them. Germline V gene lookup returns CDR1 SNHLY and CDR2 FYNNEI. This CDR3 is CASSPDSYGYTF. The CDR3 DNA is TGTGCCAGCAGCCCGGACAGCTATGGCTACACCTTC.

This clonotype occurred many times. This chain connects TRBV27 to TRBJ2-5; D remains unclear. The V and J ends lost 4 bases and 4 bases respectively, with 22 bases between them. Germline assignment: CDR1 MNHEY and CDR2 SMNVEV (reference sequence). CDR3 size: 17 residues. The CDR3 sequence: CASSSYSVNGVGETQYF. The DNA of the CDR3 is TGTGCCAGCAGTTCTTACTCCGTTAATGGAGTTGGAGAGACCCAGTACTTC.

This clonotype appeared many times. The chain links TRBV6-2 or TRBV6-3 to TRBJ1-4, with 8 bases identical to TRBD1. CDR3 length equals 14 residues. Germline values: CDR1 MNHEY, CDR2 SVGEGT. The ends lost 6 bases at V and 4 bases at J; junction bases unmatched: 4. This CDR3 reads CASSPGQVNEKLFF. The CDR3 nucleotides read TGTGCCAGCAGCCCGGGACAGGTTAATGAAAAACTGTTTTTT.

J is TRBJ2-7 and V is TRBV20-1; perhaps TRBD2 as D (7 bases). The germline CDR1 and CDR2 sequences are DFQATT and SNEGSKA (reference sequence). Trimming took off 1 base at V and 1 base at J, with 11 bases between the two ends. The CDR3 consists of 14 residues. The CDR3 DNA follows: TGCAGTGCTAGAGCTAAGGGGGGGTCCTACGAGCAGTACTTC. Its protein product is CSARAKGGSYEQYF.

This clonotype was counted many times. This chain joins TRBV7-3 and TRBJ1-2; TRBD1 aligns across 8 bases. The trim removed 5 bases at V and 8 bases at J, leaving 7 bases unmatched. The CDR3 contains 13 residues. CDR1 is SGHTA, CDR2 FQGTGA, per germline. The CDR3 sequence is CASSPRQGLGYTF. The CDR3 coding sequence is TGTGCCAGCAGCCCCAGACAGGGGTTAGGCTACACCTTC.

This clonotype appeared many times. The rearrangement links TRBV27 to TRBJ2-5; TRBD2 agrees at 10 bases. Trimming at V came to 6 bases and at J to 2 bases, leaving 9 bases not matched to a gene. Germline CDR1 reads MNHEY; CDR2 reads SMNVEV (reference sequence). This CDR3 spans 16 amino acids. The CDR3 here is CASRLLGTSEQETQYF. DNA of the CDR3: TGTGCCAGCAGACTTTTAGGGACTAGCGAACAAGAGACCCAGTACTTC.

This clonotype has at least ten counts. This chain links TRBV20-1 with TRBJ1-1; no reliable D call. The CDR3 totals 14 residues. In germline, CDR1 is DFQATT, CDR2 SNEGSKA (reference sequence). V lost 0 bases, J lost 0 bases, and 8 bases lay in between. In DNA, the CDR3 is TGCAGTGCTAGAGATCGGTACCTGAACACTGAAGCTTTCTTT. It encodes CSARDRYLNTEAFF.

This clonotype was counted at least ten times. V usage is TRBV7-2 and J usage is TRBJ2-5; either TRBD1 or TRBD2 may fit D (7 bases each). Germline CDR1 and CDR2: SGHTA and FQGNSA. CDR3 size: 14 residues. V lost 7 bases and J 5 bases, leaving 17 bases between the germline ends. CDR3: CASNVWGGGETQYF. Written as DNA, the CDR3 is TGTGCCAGCAACGTTTGGGGAGGGGGCGAGACCCAGTACTTC.